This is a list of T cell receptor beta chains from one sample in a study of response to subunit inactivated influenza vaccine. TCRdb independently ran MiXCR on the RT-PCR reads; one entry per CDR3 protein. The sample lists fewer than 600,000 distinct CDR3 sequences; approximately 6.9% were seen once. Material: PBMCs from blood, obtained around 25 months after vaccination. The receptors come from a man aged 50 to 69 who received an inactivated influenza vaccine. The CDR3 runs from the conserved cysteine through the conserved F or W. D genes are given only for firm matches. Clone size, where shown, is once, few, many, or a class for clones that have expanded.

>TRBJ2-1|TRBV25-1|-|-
CASSDKPLGFGNEQFF
TGTGCCAGCAGTGACAAGCCATTAGGGTTCGGGAATGAGCAGTTCTTC
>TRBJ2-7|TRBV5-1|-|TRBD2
CASSPIPGLAGYEQYF
TGCGCCAGCAGCCCGATTCCTGGACTAGCGGGCTACGAGCAGTACTTC
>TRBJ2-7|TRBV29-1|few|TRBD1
CSAGAGTGHYEQYF
TGCAGCGCCGGGGCTGGGACAGGGCACTACGAGCAGTACTTC
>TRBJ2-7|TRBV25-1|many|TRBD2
CASTSGRGSYEQYF
TGTGCCAGCACCAGCGGGAGGGGGTCCTACGAGCAGTACTTC
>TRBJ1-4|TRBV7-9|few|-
CASTPGSREVEKLFF
TGTGCCAGCACCCCCGGCAGCAGGGAGGTTGAAAAACTGTTTTTT
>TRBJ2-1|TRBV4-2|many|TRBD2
CASSQTSGYNEQFF
TGTGCCAGCAGCCAGACTAGCGGTTACAATGAGCAGTTCTTC
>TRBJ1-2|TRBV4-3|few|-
CASSQDSGRYGYTF
TGCGCCAGCAGCCAAGATTCAGGGCGCTATGGCTACACCTTC
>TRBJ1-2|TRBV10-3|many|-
CAIRVGQTHGYTF
TGTGCCATCAGGGTGGGCCAGACCCATGGCTACACCTTC
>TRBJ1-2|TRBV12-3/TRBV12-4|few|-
CASSFADGYTF
TGTGCCAGCAGTTTTGCGGACGGCTACACCTTC
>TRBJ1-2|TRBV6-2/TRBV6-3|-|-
CASRPPGHIWVAGYTF
TGTGCCAGCAGACCTCCGGGACACATTTGGGTTGCTGGCTACACCTTC
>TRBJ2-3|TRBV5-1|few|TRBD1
CASRGQGEDTQYF
TGCGCCAGCAGGGGACAGGGTGAAGATACGCAGTATTTT
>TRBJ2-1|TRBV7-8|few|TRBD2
CASRRSSGRLGNEQFF
TGTGCCAGCAGGCGATCTAGCGGGAGGTTGGGGAATGAGCAGTTCTTC
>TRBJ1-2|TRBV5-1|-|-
CASGRWDTGGAGYTF
TGCGCCAGCGGTCGATGGGACACGGGGGGAGCTGGCTACACCTTC
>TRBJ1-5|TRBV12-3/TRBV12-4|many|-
CASSQGGSNQPQHF
TGTGCCAGCAGCCAAGGGGGTTCCAATCAGCCCCAGCATTTT
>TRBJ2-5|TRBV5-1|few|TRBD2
CASSFWTGLAETQYF
TGCGCCAGCAGCTTTTGGACGGGACTAGCAGAGACCCAGTACTTC
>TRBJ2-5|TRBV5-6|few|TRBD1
CASSLDRLQETQYF
TGTGCCAGCAGCCTGGACAGGCTCCAAGAGACCCAGTACTTC
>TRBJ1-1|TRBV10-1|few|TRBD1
CASSDRGRAMNTEAFF
TGCGCCAGCAGCGACAGGGGCCGTGCCATGAACACTGAAGCTTTCTTT
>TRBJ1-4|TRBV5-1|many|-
CASSRARDEYEKLFF
TGCGCCAGCAGCAGGGCCAGGGATGAGTATGAAAAACTGTTTTTT
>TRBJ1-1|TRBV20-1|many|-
CSASVMMNTEAFF
TGCAGTGCTAGTGTTATGATGAACACTGAAGCTTTCTTT
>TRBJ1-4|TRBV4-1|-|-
CASSQGRSEKLFF
TGCGCCAGCAGCCAGGGGCGGAGTGAAAAACTGTTTTTT
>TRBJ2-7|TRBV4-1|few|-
CASSQVRQGSYEQYF
TGCGCCAGCAGCCAAGTAAGACAAGGCTCCTACGAGCAGTACTTC
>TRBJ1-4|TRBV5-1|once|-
CASSSGRGTNEKLFF
TGCGCCAGCAGCTCCGGTAGAGGGACTAATGAAAAACTGTTTTTT
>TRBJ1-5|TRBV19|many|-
CASTRGNQPQHF
TGTGCCAGTACGAGGGGCAATCAGCCCCAGCATTTT
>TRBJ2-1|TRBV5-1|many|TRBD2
CASSLWGGEDNEQFF
TGCGCCAGCAGCTTGTGGGGGGGGGAAGACAATGAGCAGTTCTTC
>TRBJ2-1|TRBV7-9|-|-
CASSGRRGDYNEQFF
TGTGCCAGCAGCGGAAGGAGGGGGGACTACAATGAGCAGTTCTTC
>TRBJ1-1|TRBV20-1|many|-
CSATPQRHWGAAEAFF
TGCAGTGCTACCCCTCAACGTCATTGGGGCGCGGCTGAAGCTTTCTTT
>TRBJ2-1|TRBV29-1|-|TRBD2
CSVGTQTPPAGVNNEQFF
TGCAGCGTCGGAACCCAAACCCCCCCGGCGGGAGTTAACAATGAGCAGTTCTTC
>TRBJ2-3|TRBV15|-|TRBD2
CATSTKAGVLYF
TGTGCCACCAGCACGAAAGCGGGAGTGTTGTATTTT
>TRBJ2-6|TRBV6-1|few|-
CASSSYRAGANVLTF
TGTGCCAGCAGCTCCTACAGGGCTGGGGCCAACGTCCTGACTTTC
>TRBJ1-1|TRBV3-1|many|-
CASSLSNTEAFF
TGTGCCAGCAGCTTATCAAACACTGAAGCTTTCTTT
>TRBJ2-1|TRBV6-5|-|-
CASSYSPAQNEQFF
TGTGCCAGCAGTTACTCGCCTGCGCAAAATGAGCAGTTCTTC
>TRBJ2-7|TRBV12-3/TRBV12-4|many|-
CASSTWGYEQYF
TGTGCCAGCAGTACCTGGGGCTACGAGCAGTACTTC
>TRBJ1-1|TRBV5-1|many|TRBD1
CASSLTGDHTEAFF
TGCGCCAGCAGCTTGACAGGGGATCACACTGAAGCTTTCTTT
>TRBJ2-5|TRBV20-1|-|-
CSARDPGPSRETQYF
TGCAGTGCTAGAGACCCCGGGCCTTCCCGCGAGACCCAGTACTTC
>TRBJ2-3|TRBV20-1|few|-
CSAKKRDLPDTQYF
TGCAGTGCTAAAAAACGGGATTTACCAGATACGCAGTATTTT
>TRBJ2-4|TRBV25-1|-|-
CASSEIGGYGEGNIQYF
TGTGCCAGCAGTGAAATCGGAGGTTATGGAGAAGGAAACATTCAGTACTTC
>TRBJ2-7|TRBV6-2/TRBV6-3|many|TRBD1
CASNPTGDGDEQYF
TGTGCCAGCAACCCGACAGGGGATGGTGACGAGCAGTACTTC
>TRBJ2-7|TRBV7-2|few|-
CASSLTGDRRGLEQYF
TGTGCCAGCAGCTTAACGGGAGACAGGCGGGGGCTCGAGCAGTACTTC
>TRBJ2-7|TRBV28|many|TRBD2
CASSPGLLASQYF
TGTGCCAGCAGTCCAGGACTACTAGCGAGCCAGTACTTC
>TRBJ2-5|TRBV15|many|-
CATSRSYETQYF
TGTGCCACCAGCAGATCCTATGAGACCCAGTACTTC
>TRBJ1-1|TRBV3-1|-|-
CASRPLTMTEAFF
TGTGCCAGCAGGCCCCTCACTATGACTGAAGCTTTCTTT
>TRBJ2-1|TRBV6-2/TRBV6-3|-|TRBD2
CASSYSRLAGATSSYNEQFF
TGTGCCAGCAGTTACTCGCGGCTAGCGGGAGCCACGAGCTCCTACAATGAGCAGTTCTTC
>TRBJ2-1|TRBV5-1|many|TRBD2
CASSLQGWSGSHEQFF
TGCGCCAGCAGCCTGCAGGGGTGGAGCGGGAGCCATGAGCAGTTCTTC
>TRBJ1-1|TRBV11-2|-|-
CASSRTQYTEAFF
TGTGCCAGCAGCCGGACTCAGTACACTGAAGCTTTCTTT
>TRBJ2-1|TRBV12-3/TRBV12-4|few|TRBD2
CASSPTSGLREQFF
TGTGCCAGCAGTCCTACTAGCGGGCTACGGGAGCAGTTCTTC
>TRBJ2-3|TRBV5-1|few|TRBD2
CASSVGLDLDTQYF
TGCGCCAGCAGCGTGGGACTAGACCTTGATACGCAGTATTTT
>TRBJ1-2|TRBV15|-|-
CATSRDQDYGYTF
TGTGCCACCAGCAGAGATCAGGACTATGGCTACACCTTC
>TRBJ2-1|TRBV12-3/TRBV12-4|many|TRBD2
CASSLGSGSMYEQFF
TGTGCCAGCAGTTTAGGCAGCGGGAGTATGTATGAGCAGTTCTTC
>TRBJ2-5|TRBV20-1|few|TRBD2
CSARDRRTSGSGETQYF
TGCAGTGCTAGAGATCGGAGGACTAGCGGGAGCGGAGAGACCCAGTACTTC
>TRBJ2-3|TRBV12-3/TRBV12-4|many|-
CASRSEGLGDTQYF
TGTGCCAGCAGATCCGAGGGGTTGGGAGATACGCAGTATTTT
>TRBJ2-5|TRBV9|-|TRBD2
CASSDGTSGGTQETQYF
TGTGCCAGCAGCGACGGGACTAGCGGGGGGACTCAAGAGACCCAGTACTTC